The 26 T cell receptor beta chains below come from one sample, sequenced in a study of T cell responses to AZD1222 COVID-19 vaccine. Sequencing was performed with immunoSEQ multiplex PCR; in TCRdb, only in-frame clones are kept and a portion is missing. The sample consists of about 110,000 clones, 88% of them appearing once. The material was peripheral blood, obtained on day 0 of AZD1222 vaccination. These receptors were taken from an adult in good health.

The CDR3 spells CASLEDSSTDTQYF. The CDR3 DNA is TGCGCCAGCCTCGAGGATAGCAGCACAGATACGCAGTATTTT. This sequence joins TRBV5-1 and TRBJ2-3, with no clear D. The CDR3 covers 14 residues. Trimming left V 7 bases short and J 0 bases short, with 12 bases between. CDR1 SGHRS and CDR2 YFSETQ come from the germline V gene.

This rearrangement joins TRBV18 to TRBJ1-6; D gene unclear. Germline CDR1 KGHSH, CDR2 LQKENI. Trimming removed 2 bases from V and 6 bases from J, with 8 bases in between. This CDR3 contains 14 residues. CDR3 residues: CASSPGNTNSPLHF. The CDR3 DNA follows: TGTGCCAGCTCACCAGGAAATACTAATTCACCCCTCCACTTT.

The J gene is TRBJ2-2, the V gene TRBV27; TRBD1 aligns across 7 bases. The CDR3 contains 14 residues. Germline CDR1 is MNHEY and CDR2 is SMNVEV (reference sequence). Trimming removed 6 bases from V and 1 base from J; junction bases left unmatched: 2. CDR3 bases: TGTGCCAGCAGGCAGGGGGTGAACACCGGGGAGCTGTTTTTT. Its translation is CASRQGVNTGELFF.

The genes are TRBV25-1 and TRBJ1-1, with 9 bases fitting TRBD1. Trimming removed 7 bases from V and 7 bases from J; junction bases left unmatched: 7. Germline V CDR1 and CDR2: MGHDK, SYGVNS. This CDR3 region has 13 residues. CDR3 protein: CASKQGASGEAFF. CDR3 DNA sequence: TGTGCCAGCAAACAGGGGGCAAGCGGTGAAGCTTTCTTT.

This rearrangement joins TRBV15 to TRBJ1-6, with TRBD1 matching 9 bases. Germline assignment: CDR1 LNHNV and CDR2 YYDKDF (reference sequence). With 3 bases clipped from V and 8 bases from J, the junction kept 2 bases outside the gene matches. The CDR3 is 14 amino acids. The CDR3 nucleotides are TGTGCCACCAGCAGGGACAGGGGTGATTCACCCCTCCACTTT. Its protein product is CATSRDRGDSPLHF.

The sample holds one count of this clone. The V and J genes are TRBV29-1 and TRBJ1-2; D call uncertain. V gave up 3 bases and J gave up 4 bases, with 9 bases separating them. Germline V lookup: CDR1 SQVTM, CDR2 ANQGSEA. The CDR3 consists of 12 residues. CDR3 in amino acids: CSVEGISYGYTF. CDR3 nucleotides: TGCAGCGTTGAGGGGATCTCCTATGGCTACACCTTC.

V is TRBV5-4 and J is TRBJ2-3; maybe TRBD2 (5 bases). Between the trimmed V and J ends, which lost 4 bases and 1 base, there was a span of 13 bases. This CDR3 is built from 15 residues. Per germline, CDR1 SGHNT and CDR2 YYREEE (reference sequence). CDR3 nucleotide sequence: TGTGCCAGCAGCACTAGGGCCGGTCGCACAGATACGCAGTATTTT. It codes for CASSTRAGRTDTQYF. The full variable domain, completed using reference TRBV5-4 and TRBJ2-3, is ETGVTQSPTHLIKTRGQQVTLRCSSQSGHNTVSWYQQALGQGPQFIFQYYREEENGRGNFPPRFSGLQFPNYSSELNVNALELDDSALYLCASSTRAGRTDTQYFGPGTRLTVL.

This chain connects TRBV13 to TRBJ2-3; 9 bases map to TRBD1. Germline V CDR1 and CDR2: PRHDT, FYEKMQ (reference sequence). The CDR3 consists of 15 residues. V trimming: 4 bases; J trimming: 1 base; junction bases outside the gene matches: 3. The CDR3 DNA sequence: TGTGCCAGCAGCTCCCGGACAGGGGGCACAGATACGCAGTATTTT. Encoded protein: CASSSRTGGTDTQYF.

V and J are TRBV18 and TRBJ1-4; 7 nucleotides line up with TRBD1. Trimming removed 4 bases from V and 0 bases from J; junction bases left unmatched: 5. This CDR3 is built from 16 residues. In germline, CDR1 is KGHSH, CDR2 LQKENI. The CDR3 reads CASSRNRGATNEKLFF. CDR3 sequence (DNA): TGTGCCAGCTCACGAAACAGGGGTGCAACTAATGAAAAACTGTTTTTT. The full variable domain, its missing parts supplied by reference TRBV18 and TRBJ1-4, is NAGVMQNPRHLVRRRGQEARLRCSPMKGHSHVYWYRQLPEEGLKFMVYLQKENIIDESGMPKERFSAEFPKEGPSILRIQQVVRGDSAAYFCASSRNRGATNEKLFFGSGTQLSVL.

In this sample, this clone turned up once. Other DNA sequences in this specimen translate into the identical CDR3. The chain is built from TRBV27 and TRBJ2-7; D perhaps matches TRBD1 (6 bases). This CDR3 region has 14 residues. Germline-derived CDR1 and CDR2 are MNHEY and SMNVEV (reference sequence). Trimming left V 0 bases short and J 1 base short, with 7 bases between. The CDR3 nucleotides are TGTGCCAGCAGTTTATCTCAGGGGTCCTACGAGCAGTACTTC. Amino acid sequence: CASSLSQGSYEQYF.

The chain uses TRBV4-2 and TRBJ1-1, with D maybe TRBD1 (5 bases). The CDR3 is made up of 15 amino acids. V lost 0 bases and J 2 bases, leaving 10 bases between the germline ends. The germline V gene has CDR1 LGHNA and CDR2 YNFKEQ. The CDR3 spells CASSQDRGPNTEAFF. The CDR3 coding sequence is TGTGCCAGCAGCCAAGATCGGGGCCCAAACACTGAAGCTTTCTTT.

This rearrangement joins TRBV18 to TRBJ2-5, with TRBD1 as a possible D gene (6 bases). In germline, CDR1 is KGHSH, CDR2 LQKENI. The CDR3 length is 14 residues. V was cut by 3 bases and J by 5 bases, with 13 bases left in between. Here the CDR3 DNA reads TGTGCCAGCTCACCCCAGGGGTCTTGGGAGACCCAGTACTTC. This gives the protein CASSPQGSWETQYF.

This clone was seen only once. J is TRBJ2-2 and V is TRBV15; D is undetermined. CDR1 is LNHNV and CDR2 is YYDKDF in the germline V gene (reference sequence). The V gene lost 0 bases and the J gene lost 0 bases, with 14 bases spanning the gap. There are 18 residues in the CDR3. The CDR3, as DNA: TGTGCCACCAGCAGAGATTCACGAAGGCAGCCGAACACCGGGGAGCTGTTTTTT. Amino acids: CATSRDSRRQPNTGELFF. The entire variable domain, with the rest obtained from reference TRBV15 and TRBJ2-2, is as follows: DAMVIQNPRYQVTQFGKPVTLSCSQTLNHNVMYWYQQKSSQAPKLLFHYYDKDFNNEADTPDNFQSRRPNTSFCFLDIRSPGLGDTAMYLCATSRDSRRQPNTGELFFGEGSRLTVL.

This chain joins TRBV4-2 and TRBJ2-2; 7 bases align to TRBD1. Germline CDR1 and CDR2: LGHNA and YNFKEQ. The CDR3 length is 15 residues. V lost 5 bases to trimming and J lost 0 bases; unmatched junction nucleotides: 3. The CDR3 DNA is TGTGCCAGCAGCTCACAGGGGACGAACACCGGGGAGCTGTTTTTT. Encoded protein: CASSSQGTNTGELFF.

This chain links TRBV6-5 with TRBJ2-5, with 12 bases matching TRBD2. V trimming: 6 bases; J trimming: 5 bases; junction bases outside the gene matches: 4. Germline CDR1 reads MNHEY; CDR2 reads SVGAGI. The CDR3 totals 14 residues. The CDR3: CASSPGLAGETQYF. For the CDR3, the DNA is TGTGCCAGCAGCCCCGGACTAGCGGGGGAGACCCAGTACTTC.

The chain combines TRBV27 with TRBJ1-4, with 7 bases identical to TRBD1. After removal of 4 bases from V and 6 bases from J, the junction contained 20 bases not matched to a gene. The CDR3 length is 19 residues. From germline, CDR1 is MNHEY and CDR2 SMNVEV (reference sequence). Here the CDR3 DNA reads TGTGCCAGCAGTTCCCCCGGGACAGCCAAACCAAATCCGGATGAAAAACTGTTTTTT. Protein: CASSSPGTAKPNPDEKLFF.

The rearrangement uses TRBV10-3 and TRBJ2-1; possibly TRBD1 or TRBD2 for D (6 bases each). CDR1 and CDR2 (germline): ENHRY, SYGVKD. This CDR3 is 14 amino acids long. Trimming cost V 6 bases and J 6 bases, with 15 bases left between them. CDR3 sequence reads: CAIRRGESPNEQFF. DNA for the CDR3: TGTGCCATCAGGAGGGGGGAATCTCCCAATGAGCAGTTCTTC.

Concerning this clone itself: Other DNA sequences from this sample encode an identical CDR3 as well. The chain uses TRBV19 and TRBJ1-5, with a possible D match to TRBD1 (6 bases). The CDR3 contains 14 residues. V shed 3 bases and J shed 4 bases, with 10 bases lying between them. The germline V gene has CDR1 LNHDA and CDR2 SQIVND (reference sequence). The CDR3 is CASSIRGSNQPQHF. CDR3 nucleotide sequence: TGTGCCAGTAGTATCAGGGGTTCGAATCAGCCCCAGCATTTT.

The rearrangement links TRBV5-4 to TRBJ2-2; D not resolved. V was trimmed by 5 bases and J by 1 base, leaving 9 bases between them. CDR1 is SGHNT, CDR2 YYREEE, per germline (reference sequence). This CDR3 is built from 14 residues. CDR3 region: CASSREGNTGELFF. The DNA for the CDR3 is TGTGCCAGCAGTCGAGAAGGGAACACCGGGGAGCTGTTTTTT. The variable domain in full, completed from reference TRBV5-4 and TRBJ2-2, reads ETGVTQSPTHLIKTRGQQVTLRCSSQSGHNTVSWYQQALGQGPQFIFQYYREEENGRGNFPPRFSGLQFPNYSSELNVNALELDDSALYLCASSREGNTGELFFGEGSRLTVL.

J is TRBJ2-4 and V is TRBV7-2; maybe TRBD2 (6 bases). The CDR3 length is 16 residues. V was clipped by 3 bases and J by 0 bases, with 12 bases between them. CDR1 is SGHTA, CDR2 FQGNSA, per germline. CDR3 loop: CASSFHSGLAKNIQYF. In DNA, the CDR3 is TGTGCCAGCAGCTTCCATTCGGGACTAGCCAAAAACATTCAGTACTTC. The variable domain in full, completed from reference TRBV7-2 and TRBJ2-4, reads GAGVSQSPSNKVTEKGKDVELRCDPISGHTALYWYRQSLGQGLEFLIYFQGNSAPDKSGLPSDRFSAERTGGSVSTLTIQRTQQEDSAVYLCASSFHSGLAKNIQYFGAGTRLSVL.

The V gene is TRBV7-8, the J gene TRBJ1-4; 11 positions match TRBD1. Trimming removed 5 bases from V and 7 bases from J; junction bases left unmatched: 3. Germline V gene lookup returns CDR1 SGHVS and CDR2 FQNEAQ. This CDR3 is 14 amino acids long. The CDR3 DNA reads as TGTGCCAGCAGCGCGGGACAGGGGGGTGAAAAACTGTTTTTT. Its protein is CASSAGQGGEKLFF. The variable domain in full, with the rest retrieved from reference TRBV7-8 and TRBJ1-4, is GAGVSQSPRYKVAKRGQDVALRCDPISGHVSLFWYQQALGQGPEFLTYFQNEAQLDKSGLPSDRFFAERPEGSVSTLKIQRTQQEDSAVYLCASSAGQGGEKLFFGSGTQLSVL.

The chain couples TRBV11-3 to TRBJ2-2; maybe TRBD1 (5 bases). CDR1 and CDR2 from the germline V gene are SGHNT and YENEEA. The CDR3 extends over 15 amino acids. Between the trimmed V and J ends, which lost 5 bases and 7 bases, there was a span of 17 bases. The CDR3 sequence: CASSTRVEDGGELFF. DNA of the CDR3: TGTGCCAGCAGCACCAGGGTCGAGGACGGCGGGGAGCTGTTTTTT.

This chain uses TRBV19 with TRBJ2-1, with D tentatively TRBD2 (5 bases). The V gene lost 3 bases and the J gene lost 8 bases, with 14 bases spanning the gap. CDR3 length: 14 residues. Germline V gives CDR1 LNHDA, CDR2 SQIVND (reference sequence). CDR3 DNA sequence: TGTGCCAGTAGTATCAGACGGGGAGACCATGAGCAGTTCTTC. Residues: CASSIRRGDHEQFF.

The CDR3 DNA is TGCGCCAGCAGCCAAGAGGTAAGGGGTGTAGGGGTCGCGAATTCACCCCTCCACTTT. Amino acids: CASSQEVRGVGVANSPLHF. The gene calls are TRBV4-1 and TRBJ1-6; D is possibly TRBD1 (5 bases). Germline V CDR1 and CDR2: MGHRA, YSYEKL. V gave up 0 bases and J gave up 7 bases, with 22 bases separating them. The CDR3 has 19 residues.

The chain combines TRBV9 with TRBJ2-1; the D gene is possibly TRBD2 (6 bases). Germline values: CDR1 SGDLS, CDR2 YYNGEE. The length of the CDR3 is 14 residues. The ends were cut back, 0 bases at V and 10 bases at J, with 14 bases in the middle. The CDR3, as DNA: TGTGCCAGCAGCGTAGTAACCGGCGGAGGGGAGCAGTTCTTC. Translation: CASSVVTGGGEQFF.

The chain has TRBV7-6 and TRBJ2-2; 7 bases fit TRBD1. The CDR3 covers 16 residues. Germline V gene sequence: CDR1 SGHVS, CDR2 FNYEAQ. V lost 5 bases, J lost 1 base, and 7 bases stayed unmatched. This CDR3 is CASSPQGELNTGELFF. In nucleotides, the CDR3 is TGTGCCAGCAGCCCCCAGGGGGAACTGAACACCGGGGAGCTGTTTTTT.